There are a few counts of the clone carrying this TCR beta chain. The data stem from a study of blood T cell repertoires in COVID-19. Study-wide background: Donors in the United States, Italy and Spain gave samples during acute or convalescent COVID-19. T cells, B-cell-depleted T cells, or PBMCs provided the cDNA or gDNA that served as material.

This CDR3 region has 12 residues. V lost 7 bases to trimming and J lost 7 bases; unmatched junction nucleotides: 3. As originally analysed: Using reference gene primer amplification, nucleated cell counts were estimated. The assay was immunoSEQ multiplex PCR, and TCRdb's table has in-frame clones only and misses some. V and J calls and clone size are copied from that table; D and trimming were computed from the DNA. This table holds tens of thousands of clones, around 80% found once. This receptor was identified in a woman older than 75 with acute or convalescent COVID-19. This sequence joins TRBV12-3 or TRBV12-4 and TRBJ1-4; 7 nucleotides match TRBD1. Sequencing input: peripheral blood. CDR3: CASTRTGEKLFF. The CDR3 nucleotides are TGTGCCAGCACGCGGACAGGTGAAAAACTGTTTTTT.